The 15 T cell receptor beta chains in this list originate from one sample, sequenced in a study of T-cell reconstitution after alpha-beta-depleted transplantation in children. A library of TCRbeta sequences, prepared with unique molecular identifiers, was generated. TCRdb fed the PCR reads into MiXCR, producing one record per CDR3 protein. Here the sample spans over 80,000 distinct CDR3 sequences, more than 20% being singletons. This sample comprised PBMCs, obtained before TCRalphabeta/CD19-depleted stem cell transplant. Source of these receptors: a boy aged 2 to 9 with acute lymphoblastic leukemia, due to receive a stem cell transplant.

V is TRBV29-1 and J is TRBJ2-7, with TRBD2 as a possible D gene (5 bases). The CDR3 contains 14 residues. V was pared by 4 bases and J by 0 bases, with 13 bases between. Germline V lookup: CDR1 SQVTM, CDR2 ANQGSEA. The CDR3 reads CSVGEGRYSYEQYF. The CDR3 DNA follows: TGCAGCGTTGGGGAAGGGAGATACTCCTACGAGCAGTACTTC.

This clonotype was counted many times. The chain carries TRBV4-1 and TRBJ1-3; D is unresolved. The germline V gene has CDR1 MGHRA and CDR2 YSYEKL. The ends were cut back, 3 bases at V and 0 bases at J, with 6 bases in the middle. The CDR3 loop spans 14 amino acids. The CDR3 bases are TGCGCCAGCAGCCATCTGATCTCTGGAAACACCATATATTTT. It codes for CASSHLISGNTIYF.

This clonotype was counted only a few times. CDR3 nucleotides: TGCAGTGCTAGAGGGGTAGGGGATGAGGATGGCTACACCTTC. This translates into CSARGVGDEDGYTF. J is TRBJ1-2 and V is TRBV20-1; TRBD1 is a possible D gene (5 bases). The CDR3 spans 14 residues. Trimming took 1 base from V and 6 from J, leaving 15 bases between them. Germline values: CDR1 DFQATT, CDR2 SNEGSKA (reference sequence).

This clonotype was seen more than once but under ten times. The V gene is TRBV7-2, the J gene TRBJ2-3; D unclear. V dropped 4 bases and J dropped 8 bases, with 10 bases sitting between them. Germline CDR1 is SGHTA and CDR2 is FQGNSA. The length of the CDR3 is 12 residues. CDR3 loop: CASSSNLGTQYF. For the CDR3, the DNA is TGTGCCAGCAGCTCTAATCTTGGTACGCAGTATTTT.

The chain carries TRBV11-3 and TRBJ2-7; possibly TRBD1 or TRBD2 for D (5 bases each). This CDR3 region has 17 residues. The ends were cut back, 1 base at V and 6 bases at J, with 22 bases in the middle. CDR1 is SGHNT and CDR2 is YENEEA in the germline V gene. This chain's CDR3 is CASSLGPGRSAQGEQYF. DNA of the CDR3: TGTGCCAGCAGCTTAGGTCCGGGGCGGTCCGCTCAGGGCGAGCAGTACTTC. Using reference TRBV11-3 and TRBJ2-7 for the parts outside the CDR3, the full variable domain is EAGVVQSPRYKIIEKKQPVAFWCNPISGHNTLYWYLQNLGQGPELLIRYENEEAVDDSQLPKDRFSAERLKGVDSTLKIQPAELGDSAVYLCASSLGPGRSAQGEQYFGPGTRLTVT.

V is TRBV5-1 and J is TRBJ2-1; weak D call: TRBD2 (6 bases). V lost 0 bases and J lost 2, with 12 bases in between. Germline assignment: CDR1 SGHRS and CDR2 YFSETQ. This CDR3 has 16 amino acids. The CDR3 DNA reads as TGCGCCAGCAGCTTGGACCCCCGCGGGACCTACAATGAGCAGTTCTTC. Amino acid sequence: CASSLDPRGTYNEQFF. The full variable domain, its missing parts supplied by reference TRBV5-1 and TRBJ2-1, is KAGVTQTPRYLIKTRGQQVTLSCSPISGHRSVSWYQQTPGQGLQFLFEYFSETQRNKGNFPGRFSGRQFSNSRSEMNVSTLELGDSALYLCASSLDPRGTYNEQFFGPGTRLTVL.

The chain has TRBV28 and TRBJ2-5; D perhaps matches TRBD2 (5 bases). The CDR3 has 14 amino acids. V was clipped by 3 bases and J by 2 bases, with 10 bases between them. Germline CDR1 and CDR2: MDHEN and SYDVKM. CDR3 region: CASSLEDGQETQYF. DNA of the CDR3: TGTGCCAGCAGTTTGGAGGACGGTCAAGAGACCCAGTACTTC.

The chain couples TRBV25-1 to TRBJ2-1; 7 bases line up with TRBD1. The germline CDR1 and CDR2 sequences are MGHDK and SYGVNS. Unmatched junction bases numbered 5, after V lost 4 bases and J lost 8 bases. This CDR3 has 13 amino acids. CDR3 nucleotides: TGTGCCAGCAGTGGACAGGGTCTTGATGAGCAGTTCTTC. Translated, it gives CASSGQGLDEQFF.

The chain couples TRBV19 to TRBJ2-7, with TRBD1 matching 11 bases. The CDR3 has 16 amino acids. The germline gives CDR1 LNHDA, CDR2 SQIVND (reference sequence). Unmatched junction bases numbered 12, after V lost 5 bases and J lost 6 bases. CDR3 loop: CASSPKGGQGVGEQYF. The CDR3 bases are TGTGCCAGTAGTCCCAAAGGGGGACAGGGGGTGGGCGAGCAGTACTTC.

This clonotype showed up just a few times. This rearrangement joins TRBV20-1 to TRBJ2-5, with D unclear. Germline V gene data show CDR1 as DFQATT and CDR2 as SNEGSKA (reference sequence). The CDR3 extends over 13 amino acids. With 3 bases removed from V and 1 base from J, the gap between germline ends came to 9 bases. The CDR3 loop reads CSASFGFQETQYF. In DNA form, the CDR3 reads TGCAGTGCTAGTTTTGGATTCCAAGAGACCCAGTACTTC.

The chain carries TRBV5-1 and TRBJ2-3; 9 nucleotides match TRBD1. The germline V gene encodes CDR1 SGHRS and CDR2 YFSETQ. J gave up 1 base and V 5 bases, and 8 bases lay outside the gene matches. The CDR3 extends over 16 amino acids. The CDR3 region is CASRQGQGQGTDTQYF. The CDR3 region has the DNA TGCGCCAGCAGACAAGGACAGGGGCAAGGCACAGATACGCAGTATTTT.

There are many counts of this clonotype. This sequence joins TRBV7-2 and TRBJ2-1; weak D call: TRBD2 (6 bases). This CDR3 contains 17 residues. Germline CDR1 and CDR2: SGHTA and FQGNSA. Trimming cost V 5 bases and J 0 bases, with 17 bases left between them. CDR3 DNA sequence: TGTGCCAGCAGCCCACGGGGACTTTCGAGCTCCTACAATGAGCAGTTCTTC. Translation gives CASSPRGLSSSYNEQFF.

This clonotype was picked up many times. The CDR3 coding sequence is TGCAGTGCCGATTGGGACTTTAACAATGAGCAGTTCTTC. It encodes CSADWDFNNEQFF. This sequence joins TRBV20-1 and TRBJ2-1; TRBD2 is a possible D gene (6 bases). Germline-derived CDR1 and CDR2 are DFQATT and SNEGSKA (reference sequence). Trimming removed 6 bases from V and 5 bases from J, with 14 bases in between. The CDR3 extends over 13 amino acids.

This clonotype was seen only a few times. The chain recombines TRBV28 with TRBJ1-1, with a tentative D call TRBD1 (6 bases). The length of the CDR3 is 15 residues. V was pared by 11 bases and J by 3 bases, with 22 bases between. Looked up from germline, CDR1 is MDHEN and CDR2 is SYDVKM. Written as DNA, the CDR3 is TGTGCCGGGGGGTCGACAGGCCAGCCCGACACTGAAGCTTTCTTT. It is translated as CAGGSTGQPDTEAFF. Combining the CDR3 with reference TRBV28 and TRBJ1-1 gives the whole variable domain DVKVTQSSRYLVKRTGEKVFLECVQDMDHENMFWYRQDPGLGLRLIYFSYDVKMKEKGDIPEGYSVSREKKERFSLILESASTNQTSMYLCAGGSTGQPDTEAFFGQGTRLTVV.

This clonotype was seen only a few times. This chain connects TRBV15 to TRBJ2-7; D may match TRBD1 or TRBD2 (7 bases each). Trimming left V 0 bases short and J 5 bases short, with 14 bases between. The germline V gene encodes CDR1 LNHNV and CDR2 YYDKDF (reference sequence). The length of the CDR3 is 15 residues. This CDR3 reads CATSRDPQGGNEQYF. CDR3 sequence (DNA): TGTGCCACCAGCAGAGATCCCCAGGGGGGGAACGAGCAGTACTTC.